This entry concerns a single TCR beta chain. Germline V gene data show CDR1 as GTSNPN and CDR2 as SVGIG (reference sequence). Trimming cost V 4 bases and J 8 bases, with 20 bases left between them. The CDR3 covers 14 residues. Regarding time point: baseline, week 1 (first vaccination visit). Treatment indicated: pre-vaccination baseline after standard-of-care therapy. The data originate from a study of a mutant IDH1 vaccine in newly diagnosed glioma. Method: immunoSEQ multiplex PCR; TCRdb's copy keeps in-frame clones and lacks some. Here the sample spans fewer than 45,000 clones, 75% to 85% being singletons.

This chain uses TRBV30 with TRBJ1-2; D not resolved. This material consisted of PBMCs, taken from a glioma patient treated with radiotherapy, temozolomide or both. The receptor's source is a man between 35 and 55 years old with glioma. Some clones in this sample may be carry-over from other donors' samples. The DNA of the CDR3 is TGTGCCTGGACTCTTAACCTCCTATCTGCCGGCTACACCTTC. Protein sequence: CAWTLNLLSAGYTF.